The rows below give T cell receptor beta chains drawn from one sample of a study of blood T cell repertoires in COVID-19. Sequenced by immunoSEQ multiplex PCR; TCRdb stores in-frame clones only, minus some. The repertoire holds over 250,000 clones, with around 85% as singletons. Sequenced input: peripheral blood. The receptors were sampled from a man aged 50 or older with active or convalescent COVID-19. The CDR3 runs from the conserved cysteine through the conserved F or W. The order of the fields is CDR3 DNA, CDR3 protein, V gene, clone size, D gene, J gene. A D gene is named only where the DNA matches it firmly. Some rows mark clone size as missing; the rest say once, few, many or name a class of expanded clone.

TGTGCCAGCAGTGAATCAGGGTTCGTCCAGCCCCAGCATTTT,CASSESGFVQPQHF,TRBV25-1,once,-,TRBJ1-5
TGTGCCAGCAGCCAGAAGGGGACACCAGGGGGTAATGAAAAACTGTTTTTT,CASSQKGTPGGNEKLFF,TRBV4-2,-,TRBD1,TRBJ1-4
TGTGCCAGCAGCGGACAGGGTATATTCCAGCCCCAGCATTTT,CASSGQGIFQPQHF,TRBV2,-,TRBD1,TRBJ1-5
TGTGCCAGCAGCCCCGGCCGGCTCAGGACTATCCGGGAGACCCAGTACTTC,CASSPGRLRTIRETQYF,TRBV4-2,once,-,TRBJ2-5
TGTGCCAGTAGGATTTCGGGAGGAGCGAACACTGAAGCTTTCTTT,CASRISGGANTEAFF,TRBV19,-,-,TRBJ1-1
TGCGCCAGCATCGGACTTTCGGGAGGGAGCACTGAAGCTTTCTTT,CASIGLSGGSTEAFF,TRBV5-1,-,-,TRBJ1-1
TGCGCCAGCAGCTTGGAACCTGGAGGCTCCTACGAGCAGTACTTC,CASSLEPGGSYEQYF,TRBV5-1,-,-,TRBJ2-7
TGTGCCAGCAGTGACTCCCGAGGGGGCTACAATGAGCAGTTCTTC,CASSDSRGGYNEQFF,TRBV6-4,-,-,TRBJ2-1
TGTGCCAGCTCACCAGGGACTAGCGGGAGGCTCGAGCAGTACTTC,CASSPGTSGRLEQYF,TRBV18,-,TRBD2,TRBJ2-7
TGTGCCACCAGCAGAGAGTCTAGCGGGGTCACAGATACGCAGTATTTT,CATSRESSGVTDTQYF,TRBV15,-,TRBD2,TRBJ2-3
TGTGCCAGCAGCCATCCTATCGGGGGACAGGGTGAGCAGTTCTTC,CASSHPIGGQGEQFF,TRBV11-3,-,TRBD1,TRBJ2-1
TGTGCCAGCAGCTTGGACTCCTTGCGCTCCTACAATGAGCAGTTCTTC,CASSLDSLRSYNEQFF,TRBV5-8,-,-,TRBJ2-1
TGTGCCAGCAGTTACTTACAGGGGAATTCACCCCTCCACTTT,CASSYLQGNSPLHF,TRBV6-2/TRBV6-3,-,TRBD1,TRBJ1-6
TGTGCCAGCAGCTTGCGGGAGGCGGGAGAGCAGTTCTTC,CASSLREAGEQFF,TRBV7-8,-,TRBD2,TRBJ2-1
TGTGCCTGGAGTTCTAGCGGGAGCCTCCTCGAGCAGTACTTC,CAWSSSGSLLEQYF,TRBV30,-,TRBD2,TRBJ2-7
TGTGCCAGCAGTGAAGAGTGGGGAGGCAGTCAGCCCCAGCATTTT,CASSEEWGGSQPQHF,TRBV6-1,-,-,TRBJ1-5
TGCGCCAGCAGCTTACAGGGGGATGGCTACACCTTC,CASSLQGDGYTF,TRBV5-1,once,TRBD1,TRBJ1-2
TGTGCCAGCAGCCCTACAGGGAAGAACGGGGATGGCTACACCTTC,CASSPTGKNGDGYTF,TRBV9,-,-,TRBJ1-2
TGTGCCAGCTCACCAATCGGGGTGGGTCAGCCCCAGCATTTT,CASSPIGVGQPQHF,TRBV18,-,-,TRBJ1-5
TGTGCCAGCAGCGGGGGACAGGGGGCAGGGAACACTGAAGCTTTCTTT,CASSGGQGAGNTEAFF,TRBV9,-,TRBD1,TRBJ1-1
TGTGCCAGCGCGGGTACAGCCGATCAGCCCCAGCATTTT,CASAGTADQPQHF,TRBV7-9,-,-,TRBJ1-5
TGCGCCAGCACGCGGCAGGAGGGCACAGATACGCAGTATTTT,CASTRQEGTDTQYF,TRBV5-1,few,-,TRBJ2-3
TGTGCCAGCAGCGCAACGGACAGACAAGGGATAGGCTACACCTTC,CASSATDRQGIGYTF,TRBV7-9,-,-,TRBJ1-2